Below, 5 T cell receptor beta chains from the same sample are listed, as sequenced in a study of blood T cell repertoires in COVID-19. Assay used: immunoSEQ multiplex PCR; TCRdb lists only in-frame clones, some missing. The profile covers about 170,000 clones, with around 82% appearing a single time and about 1.9% taken by the ten largest. Sequences were obtained from peripheral blood. Source of these receptors: a woman of 80 years or more with acute or convalescent COVID-19.

The rearrangement links TRBV5-6 to TRBJ2-7; 9 positions agree with TRBD1. The V gene's germline CDR1 is SGHDT and CDR2 YYEEEE. The CDR3 has 13 residues. The J segment lost 3 bases and the V segment lost 5 bases, leaving 3 bases of the junction unmatched. This chain's CDR3 is CASSWGQGYEQYF. In DNA form, the CDR3 reads TGTGCCAGCAGTTGGGGACAGGGCTACGAGCAGTACTTC.

The chain employs TRBV5-1 and TRBJ1-1, with D maybe TRBD1 (6 bases). This CDR3 is built from 15 residues. Per the germline V gene, CDR1 is SGHRS and CDR2 is YFSETQ. V gave up 3 bases and J gave up 4 bases, with 16 bases separating them. The CDR3 spells CASSWGLSAGTEAFF. The CDR3 DNA is TGCGCCAGCAGCTGGGGGCTCTCGGCGGGCACTGAAGCTTTCTTT.

The chain is built from TRBV6-5 and TRBJ2-1; D perhaps matches TRBD2 (5 bases). The CDR3 contains 12 residues. The germline V gene encodes CDR1 MNHEY and CDR2 SVGAGI. Trimming took off 6 bases at V and 10 bases at J, with 13 bases between the two ends. CDR3 loop: CASSLRAGEQFF. The CDR3 nucleotides read TGTGCCAGCAGCCTGAGGGCTGGGGAGCAGTTCTTC.

The J gene is TRBJ2-1, the V gene TRBV2; 12 bases align to TRBD2. V shed 2 bases and J 7 bases; nucleotides not matched to a gene: 6. Looked up from germline, CDR1 is SNHLY and CDR2 is FYNNEI. The length of the CDR3 is 16 residues. CDR3: CASSERLAGVGNEQFF. CDR3 nucleotides: TGTGCCAGCAGTGAAAGACTAGCGGGAGTCGGAAATGAGCAGTTCTTC. The full variable domain, with the rest looked up from reference TRBV2 and TRBJ2-1, is EPEVTQTPSHQVTQMGQEVILRCVPISNHLYFYWYRQILGQKVEFLVSFYNNEISEKSEIFDDQFSVERPDGSNFTLKIRSTKLEDSAMYFCASSERLAGVGNEQFFGPGTRLTVL.

Here the CDR3 DNA reads TGTGCCAGCAGCCCTGCCCTGATTCCGACTAGCGGGGGCACAGATACGCAGTATTTT. Translated, it gives CASSPALIPTSGGTDTQYF. The J gene is TRBJ2-3, the V gene TRBV7-6; 11 nucleotides match TRBD2. Germline loops: CDR1 SGHVS, CDR2 FNYEAQ. The CDR3 covers 19 residues. V lost 5 bases to trimming and J lost 1 base; unmatched junction nucleotides: 14.